The 27 T cell receptor beta chains below come from one sample, sequenced in a study of shared clonotypes between healthy human individuals. Produced via immunoSEQ multiplex PCR; TCRdb's table is partial and in-frame only. Of about 2.3 million clones listed, under 95% are singletons. Sequencing used naive CD4+ T cells from PBMCs. This sample's subset: CD45RA+ positively selected. These TCRs come from a man between 18 and 29 years old in good health. Some clones in this sample may be carry-over from other donors' samples.

This chain joins TRBV28 and TRBJ1-4; perhaps TRBD1 as D (5 bases). This CDR3 contains 16 residues. CDR1 and CDR2 from the germline V gene are MDHEN and SYDVKM. Between the trimmed V and J ends, which lost 3 bases and 8 bases, there was a span of 19 bases. CDR3 sequence: CASSFPRTRLGEKLFF. The DNA of the CDR3 is TGTGCCAGCAGTTTCCCTAGGACACGCCTGGGGGAAAAACTGTTTTTT.

The J gene is TRBJ1-2, the V gene TRBV6-5; 9 positions agree with TRBD1. Germline lookup yields CDR1 MNHEY and CDR2 SVGAGI. Trimming at V came to 0 bases and at J to 8 bases, leaving 10 bases not matched to a gene. The CDR3 contains 16 residues. DNA of the CDR3: TGTGCCAGCAGTTACTCCTGGACAGGGGAAGGGCCCGGCTACACCTTC. This translates into CASSYSWTGEGPGYTF.

This chain uses TRBV5-8 with TRBJ1-1; 7 bases map to TRBD1. The V gene end was trimmed by 0 bases and the J gene end by 5 bases; junction bases not matched to a gene: 4. Per germline, CDR1 SGHTS and CDR2 YDEGEE. This CDR3 contains 14 residues. CDR3 sequence: CASSLAAGGTEAFF. In DNA form, the CDR3 reads TGTGCCAGCAGCTTGGCCGCAGGGGGGACTGAAGCTTTCTTT.

The chain is built from TRBV6-5 and TRBJ2-7; 12 bases line up with TRBD2. Germline V gene data show CDR1 as MNHEY and CDR2 as SVGAGI. With V trimmed by 6 bases and J by 1 base, 1 base remained unmatched. CDR3 size: 14 residues. This CDR3 is CASSGLAGSYEQYF. The CDR3 nucleotides read TGTGCCAGCAGCGGACTAGCGGGATCCTACGAGCAGTACTTC.

Of note for this clone: The same CDR3 arises from other DNA sequences in this sample as well. This chain connects TRBV7-9 to TRBJ1-4; 9 bases line up with TRBD1. J gave up 8 bases and V 5 bases, and 6 bases lay outside the gene matches. Germline CDR1 SEHNR, CDR2 FQNEAQ (reference sequence). This CDR3 has 14 amino acids. CDR3 residues: CASSRGQGGEKLFF. CDR3 bases: TGTGCCAGCAGCCGGGGACAGGGTGGGGAAAAACTGTTTTTT.

With regard to this clone: Other DNA sequences in the same sample also yield this CDR3. The chain joins TRBV28 to TRBJ2-7, with 12 bases identical to TRBD1. This CDR3 comprises 15 residues. Unmatched junction bases numbered 4, after V lost 4 bases and J lost 3 bases. Germline assignment: CDR1 MDHEN and CDR2 SYDVKM. CDR3 in DNA: TGTGCCAGCAGTTCCCGGGACAGGGGGCTCTACGAGCAGTACTTC. Encoded protein: CASSSRDRGLYEQYF.

The chain uses TRBV18 and TRBJ2-5; D unresolved. V gave up 2 bases and J gave up 5 bases, with 9 bases separating them. This CDR3 is 13 amino acids long. CDR1 is KGHSH and CDR2 is LQKENI in the germline V gene. CDR3 in DNA: TGTGCCAGCTCACCAAGGGTAGTTGAGACCCAGTACTTC. Protein product: CASSPRVVETQYF.

The chain recombines TRBV9 with TRBJ2-2; D tentatively fits TRBD1 or TRBD2 (6 bases each). V gave up 7 bases and J gave up 5 bases, with 12 bases separating them. Germline loops: CDR1 SGDLS, CDR2 YYNGEE. The CDR3 spans 13 residues. CDR3 sequence: CASARGQTGELFF. The CDR3 bases are TGTGCCAGCGCCCGGGGGCAGACCGGGGAGCTGTTTTTT.

V and J are TRBV28 and TRBJ1-2; TRBD1 matches 7 bases. The CDR3 contains 18 residues. Germline V CDR1 and CDR2: MDHEN, SYDVKM. The trim removed 4 bases at V and 4 bases at J, leaving 18 bases unmatched. The CDR3, as DNA: TGTGCCAGCAGTTCAACCCTTCAAAGGTGGAGGGGGCTCTATGGCTACACCTTC. Its translation is CASSSTLQRWRGLYGYTF.

V is TRBV14 and J is TRBJ2-3; a possible D gene is TRBD2 (5 bases). The germline V gene encodes CDR1 SGHDN and CDR2 FVKESK. With 4 bases removed from V and 7 bases from J, the gap between germline ends came to 9 bases. The CDR3 runs to 12 residues. The CDR3 DNA reads as TGTGCCAGCAGCCCCGGACTGCATACGCAGTATTTT. Its protein product is CASSPGLHTQYF.

V usage is TRBV30 and J usage is TRBJ1-6; weak D call: TRBD1 (5 bases). Germline V gene sequence: CDR1 GTSNPN, CDR2 SVGIG (reference sequence). V was trimmed by 6 bases and J by 9 bases, leaving 24 bases between them. The CDR3 consists of 16 residues. CDR3 protein: CACWPGRRGGGSPLHF. CDR3 nucleotides: TGTGCCTGCTGGCCGGGACGTCGGGGGGGAGGTTCACCCCTCCACTTT.

The chain combines TRBV2 with TRBJ2-7; 14 positions match TRBD2. The junction had 5 bases not matched to a gene; V was cut back by 5 bases and J by 2 bases. This CDR3 is 16 amino acids long. The germline CDR1 and CDR2 sequences are SNHLY and FYNNEI. This chain's CDR3 is CASSFGLAGGPYEQYF. The CDR3 nucleotides are TGTGCCAGCAGTTTCGGACTAGCGGGAGGCCCCTACGAGCAGTACTTC.

This sequence joins TRBV11-2 and TRBJ2-7; 9 bases agree with TRBD1. The CDR3 runs 15 residues. V lost 4 bases, J lost 5 bases, and 9 bases stayed unmatched. Germline CDR1 is SGHAT and CDR2 is FQNNGV. For the CDR3, the DNA is TGTGCCAGCAGCTCCTTTCCCGGGACAGGGAACGAGCAGTACTTC. Translating gives CASSSFPGTGNEQYF.

V is TRBV18 and J is TRBJ2-1; maybe TRBD1 (5 bases). V lost 5 bases to trimming and J lost 9 bases, with 11 bases between them. Germline CDR1 is KGHSH and CDR2 is LQKENI. This CDR3 is 12 amino acids long. CDR3 protein: CASSSGSGEQFF. CDR3 sequence (DNA): TGTGCCAGCTCATCAGGGTCAGGTGAGCAGTTCTTC.

The V call is TRBV10-1, the J call TRBJ2-1; 13 nucleotides align to TRBD2. Germline CDR1 reads WNHNN; CDR2 reads SYGVQD (reference sequence). The CDR3 totals 16 residues. V shed 0 bases and J 9 bases; nucleotides not matched to a gene: 5. This CDR3 is CASSESGLAGSGEQFF. The CDR3 DNA follows: TGCGCCAGCAGTGAGTCGGGACTAGCGGGATCCGGTGAGCAGTTCTTC.

The CDR3 spells CASSPRGLAGGITGELFF. In DNA form, the CDR3 reads TGTGCCAGCAGCCCACGTGGCCTAGCGGGAGGGATCACCGGGGAGCTGTTTTTT. This chain links TRBV11-2 with TRBJ2-2, with 12 bases lining up with TRBD2. The length of the CDR3 is 18 residues. V shed 5 bases and J 4 bases; nucleotides not matched to a gene: 11. CDR1 is SGHAT, CDR2 FQNNGV, per germline.

The chain joins TRBV28 to TRBJ2-3; 7 positions match TRBD1. With V trimmed by 7 bases and J by 1 base, 14 bases remained unmatched. The CDR3 runs 17 residues. CDR1 and CDR2 (germline): MDHEN, SYDVKM. CDR3 region: CASKLGFRGIGTDTQYF. CDR3 nucleotides: TGTGCCAGCAAACTCGGATTCAGGGGGATCGGCACAGATACGCAGTATTTT.

This clone was counted between two and nine times. V and J are TRBV4-1 and TRBJ1-5; D is perhaps TRBD1 (6 bases). Between the trimmed V and J ends, which lost 1 base and 4 bases, there was a span of 11 bases. The CDR3 consists of 15 residues. Germline loops: CDR1 MGHRA, CDR2 YSYEKL. The CDR3 DNA reads as TGCGCCAGCAGCCAAGTCAGGGGAGGAAATCAGCCCCAGCATTTT. Its translation: CASSQVRGGNQPQHF.

V usage is TRBV4-1 and J usage is TRBJ1-3; D is possibly TRBD1 (6 bases). Trimming took 2 bases from V and 1 from J, leaving 15 bases between them. CDR1 MGHRA and CDR2 YSYEKL come from the germline V gene. The CDR3 consists of 17 residues. The CDR3 loop is CASSQPRRGRSGNTIYF. The CDR3 bases are TGCGCCAGCAGCCAACCCCGCAGGGGACGGTCTGGAAACACCATATATTTT.

The chain carries TRBV5-1 and TRBJ1-1; possible D gene TRBD1, 6 bases. The CDR3 consists of 15 residues. V shed 3 bases and J shed 4 bases, with 16 bases lying between them. Germline lookup yields CDR1 SGHRS and CDR2 YFSETQ. CDR3 amino acids: CASSWDGGLLTEAFF. CDR3 DNA sequence: TGCGCCAGCAGCTGGGATGGGGGGCTGCTCACTGAAGCTTTCTTT.

The gene calls are TRBV28 and TRBJ2-7; TRBD1 or TRBD2 may be the D gene (5 bases each). Germline CDR1 MDHEN, CDR2 SYDVKM. The CDR3 is 12 amino acids. Trimming stripped 1 base from V and 6 bases from J, with 7 bases between. The CDR3 is CASSLSGTEQYF. As DNA, the CDR3 is TGTGCCAGCAGTTTATCCGGGACCGAGCAGTACTTC.

V gene TRBV2 combines with J gene TRBJ2-1; D not resolved. Germline assignment: CDR1 SNHLY and CDR2 FYNNEI. V was trimmed by 5 bases and J by 4 bases, leaving 9 bases between them. The CDR3 is made up of 13 amino acids. CDR3 region: CASSPMGYNEQFF. The CDR3 DNA sequence: TGTGCCAGCAGTCCCATGGGATACAATGAGCAGTTCTTC.

The chain links TRBV5-1 to TRBJ2-5; D unclear. The CDR3 length is 12 residues. V gave up 4 bases and J gave up 3 bases, with 7 bases separating them. Germline loops: CDR1 SGHRS, CDR2 YFSETQ. The DNA for the CDR3 is TGCGCCAGCAGCCGGCTAAAAGAGACCCAGTACTTC. Translating gives CASSRLKETQYF.

Comment on this clone: Other DNA sequences in the same sample also yield this CDR3. The gene calls are TRBV7-2 and TRBJ1-3, with D uncertain. Looked up from germline, CDR1 is SGHTA and CDR2 is FQGNSA. V was clipped by 5 bases and J by 4 bases, with 6 bases between them. The CDR3 length is 12 residues. This CDR3 is CASSLRGNTIYF. In DNA form, the CDR3 reads TGTGCCAGCAGCCTGCGGGGAAACACCATATATTTT.

This sequence joins TRBV4-3 and TRBJ1-2, with D uncertain. The V and J ends lost 0 bases and 4 bases respectively, with 12 bases between them. CDR1 is LGHNA and CDR2 is YSLEER in the germline V gene. This CDR3 contains 15 residues. For the CDR3, the DNA is TGCGCCAGCAGCCAAGAAGTAGGCCGGGGCTATGGCTACACCTTC. Its translation: CASSQEVGRGYGYTF.

The rearrangement links TRBV19 to TRBJ2-6; 7 nucleotides line up with TRBD1. Germline trimming cut 2 bases from V and 6 bases from J; bases unmatched to any gene: 10. In germline, CDR1 is LNHDA, CDR2 SQIVND (reference sequence). The CDR3 extends over 17 amino acids. The chain's CDR3 is CASSISTGALLANVLTF. Here the CDR3 DNA reads TGTGCCAGTAGTATATCAACAGGGGCTCTCTTGGCCAACGTCCTGACTTTC.

The chain combines TRBV25-1 with TRBJ2-7; TRBD1 might be the D (5 bases). The CDR3 consists of 12 residues. Per the germline V gene, CDR1 is MGHDK and CDR2 is SYGVNS. V was pared by 0 bases and J by 9 bases, with 9 bases between. CDR3 in DNA: TGTGCCAGCAGTGAATATATTCAGGGGCAGTACTTC. Its translation: CASSEYIQGQYF.